The rows below give T cell receptor beta chains drawn from one sample of a study of CD8+ T cells in alopecia areata. The table came from immunoSEQ multiplex PCR; TCRdb's copy has only in-frame clones and leaves some out. Counted here are over 85,000 clones, under 45% occurring once; the ten biggest clones make up 0.75% to 0.8%. The source material was CD4+ T cells sorted from blood. These receptor sequences come from a human donor with alopecia areata. Each CDR3 is given with its conserved first and last residue. The order of the fields is V gene, clone size, D gene, J gene, CDR3 length, CDR3 DNA, CDR3 protein. A D gene is named only where the DNA matches it firmly. Clone size is given for some rows only: seen once, a few or many times, or a class if the clone is expanded.

V gene: TRBV29-1
clone size: NA
D gene: NA
J gene: TRBJ2-2
CDR3 length: 13
CDR3 DNA: TGCAGCGTCTCGGTTGTGAACACCGGGGAGCTGTTTTTT
CDR3 protein: CSVSVVNTGELFF

V gene: TRBV4-3
clone size: NA
D gene: NA
J gene: TRBJ2-6
CDR3 length: 16
CDR3 DNA: TGCGCCAGCAGCCAAACAGTTGGGTCTGGGGCCAACGTCCTGACTTTC
CDR3 protein: CASSQTVGSGANVLTF

V gene: TRBV6-5
clone size: NA
D gene: NA
J gene: TRBJ2-7
CDR3 length: 13
CDR3 DNA: TGTGCCAGCCGGGGAGGGGGGTCCGTAGAGCAGTACTTC
CDR3 protein: CASRGGGSVEQYF

V gene: TRBV29-1
clone size: NA
D gene: NA
J gene: TRBJ2-3
CDR3 length: 11
CDR3 DNA: TGCAGCGGACGGAGGGGGGATACGCAGTATTTT
CDR3 protein: CSGRRGDTQYF

V gene: TRBV11-2
clone size: few
D gene: NA
J gene: TRBJ2-7
CDR3 length: 12
CDR3 DNA: TGTGCCAGCAGCTTAGTGGGCCGCGAGCAGTACTTC
CDR3 protein: CASSLVGREQYF

V gene: TRBV29-1
clone size: NA
D gene: NA
J gene: TRBJ2-7
CDR3 length: 11
CDR3 DNA: TGCAGCGTAGGGGTTAACTACGAGCAGTACTTC
CDR3 protein: CSVGVNYEQYF

V gene: TRBV5-1
clone size: NA
D gene: TRBD2
J gene: TRBJ2-3
CDR3 length: 16
CDR3 DNA: TGCGCCAGCAGCTTGGGACTAGCGACTAGCACAGATACGCAGTATTTT
CDR3 protein: CASSLGLATSTDTQYF

V gene: TRBV29-1
clone size: NA
D gene: NA
J gene: TRBJ1-5
CDR3 length: 13
CDR3 DNA: TGCAGCGTTGGGCAGGAGTCCAGTCAGCCCCAGCATTTT
CDR3 protein: CSVGQESSQPQHF

V gene: TRBV28
clone size: NA
D gene: TRBD1
J gene: TRBJ1-2
CDR3 length: 13
CDR3 DNA: TGTGCCAGCAGCGCGCAGGGGGCTAGAGGCTACACCTTC
CDR3 protein: CASSAQGARGYTF

V gene: TRBV28
clone size: NA
D gene: NA
J gene: TRBJ2-3
CDR3 length: 10
CDR3 DNA: TGTGCCAGCGGTTTGGGTACGCAGTATTTT
CDR3 protein: CASGLGTQYF

V gene: TRBV19
clone size: few
D gene: NA
J gene: TRBJ1-1
CDR3 length: 13
CDR3 DNA: TGTGCCAGTAGTATTCAGGTTCCCACTGAAGCTTTCTTT
CDR3 protein: CASSIQVPTEAFF

V gene: TRBV28
clone size: few
D gene: NA
J gene: TRBJ2-1
CDR3 length: 17
CDR3 DNA: TGTGCCAGCAGAGGCCAGACCCGGGGGCGGGGGAACAATGAGCAGTTCTTC
CDR3 protein: CASRGQTRGRGNNEQFF

V gene: TRBV29-1
clone size: NA
D gene: TRBD1
J gene: TRBJ1-2
CDR3 length: 13
CDR3 DNA: TGCAGCGCAGGGGGGACCCAGACTAATGGCTACACCTTC
CDR3 protein: CSAGGTQTNGYTF

V gene: TRBV11-2
clone size: NA
D gene: NA
J gene: TRBJ2-2
CDR3 length: 15
CDR3 DNA: TGTGCCAGCAGCCCCGGGACACCTAGCACCGGGGAGCTGTTTTTT
CDR3 protein: CASSPGTPSTGELFF

V gene: TRBV29-1
clone size: NA
D gene: NA
J gene: TRBJ2-1
CDR3 length: 9
CDR3 DNA: TGCAGCGTTCAGCGTGAGCAGTTCTTC
CDR3 protein: CSVQREQFF

V gene: TRBV2
clone size: NA
D gene: NA
J gene: TRBJ2-5
CDR3 length: 13
CDR3 DNA: TGTGCCAGGACAGGGTACGCGGGGGAGACCCAGTACTTC
CDR3 protein: CARTGYAGETQYF

V gene: TRBV2
clone size: few
D gene: NA
J gene: TRBJ1-1
CDR3 length: 13
CDR3 DNA: TGTGCCAGCAGTGAGCGCCGGAACACTGAAGCTTTCTTT
CDR3 protein: CASSERRNTEAFF

V gene: TRBV28
clone size: few
D gene: NA
J gene: TRBJ2-3
CDR3 length: 13
CDR3 DNA: TGTGCCAGCGCTCTGGATAGCACAGATACGCAGTATTTT
CDR3 protein: CASALDSTDTQYF

V gene: TRBV29-1
clone size: NA
D gene: TRBD2
J gene: TRBJ2-2
CDR3 length: 14
CDR3 DNA: TGCAGCGTGGGAATAGCGGGAGACACCGGGGAGCTGTTTTTT
CDR3 protein: CSVGIAGDTGELFF

V gene: TRBV6-4
clone size: NA
D gene: TRBD1
J gene: TRBJ1-2
CDR3 length: 15
CDR3 DNA: TGTGCCACCAAAACGGATCCAGGGGGCGTCTATGGCTACACCTTC
CDR3 protein: CATKTDPGGVYGYTF

V gene: TRBV29-1
clone size: NA
D gene: NA
J gene: TRBJ2-7
CDR3 length: 15
CDR3 DNA: TGCAGCGTTGAAGATCAAGAGGAATTCCCCTACGAGCAGTACTTC
CDR3 protein: CSVEDQEEFPYEQYF

V gene: TRBV29-1
clone size: few
D gene: TRBD2
J gene: TRBJ2-3
CDR3 length: 15
CDR3 DNA: TGCAGCGTTGACATGGGCGGGAGTTTCCAAGATACGCAGTATTTT
CDR3 protein: CSVDMGGSFQDTQYF

V gene: TRBV14
clone size: NA
D gene: NA
J gene: TRBJ2-3
CDR3 length: 16
CDR3 DNA: TGTGCCAGCAGCCAAGATCATGGGATGGGCACAGATACGCAGTATTTT
CDR3 protein: CASSQDHGMGTDTQYF

V gene: TRBV10-3
clone size: NA
D gene: NA
J gene: TRBJ2-7
CDR3 length: 15
CDR3 DNA: TGTGCCATCAGTGGGACGGACGAGTACTCCTACGAGCAGTACTTC
CDR3 protein: CAISGTDEYSYEQYF

V gene: TRBV29-1
clone size: NA
D gene: TRBD2
J gene: TRBJ2-5
CDR3 length: 15
CDR3 DNA: TGCAGCGTTGAAGACCCAGCGGGACGGCAAGAGACCCAGTACTTC
CDR3 protein: CSVEDPAGRQETQYF

V gene: TRBV4-1
clone size: NA
D gene: NA
J gene: TRBJ2-5
CDR3 length: 13
CDR3 DNA: TGCGCCAGCAGCCGCAGCGTCCGGGAGCCCCAGTACTTC
CDR3 protein: CASSRSVREPQYF

V gene: TRBV29-1
clone size: few
D gene: NA
J gene: TRBJ1-1
CDR3 length: 12
CDR3 DNA: TGCAGCGCGAAAGGGAGTGGGACTGAAGCTTTCTTT
CDR3 protein: CSAKGSGTEAFF

V gene: TRBV28
clone size: NA
D gene: NA
J gene: TRBJ2-3
CDR3 length: 16
CDR3 DNA: TGTGCCAGCAGTTTAGCTGGACAGTCCCGCACAGATACGCAGTATTTT
CDR3 protein: CASSLAGQSRTDTQYF

V gene: TRBV27
clone size: NA
D gene: NA
J gene: TRBJ2-1
CDR3 length: 12
CDR3 DNA: TGTGCCAGCAGTGCGGGCTACAATGAGCAGTTCTTC
CDR3 protein: CASSAGYNEQFF

V gene: TRBV5-4
clone size: few
D gene: NA
J gene: TRBJ2-6
CDR3 length: 15
CDR3 DNA: TGTGCCAGCAGCTTGGATTACTCTGGGGCCAACGTCCTGACTTTC
CDR3 protein: CASSLDYSGANVLTF

V gene: TRBV28
clone size: NA
D gene: NA
J gene: TRBJ2-5
CDR3 length: 14
CDR3 DNA: TGTGCCAGCACGATCCCGGGACCTCAAGAGACCCAGTACTTC
CDR3 protein: CASTIPGPQETQYF

V gene: TRBV7-2
clone size: NA
D gene: NA
J gene: TRBJ2-6
CDR3 length: 16
CDR3 DNA: TGTGCCAGCAGCTTAGGGGGCTGGTCTGGGGCCAACGTCCTGACTTTC
CDR3 protein: CASSLGGWSGANVLTF

V gene: TRBV29-1
clone size: few
D gene: NA
J gene: TRBJ2-5
CDR3 length: 10
CDR3 DNA: TGCAGCGTGGCAACGGAGACCCAGTACTTC
CDR3 protein: CSVATETQYF

V gene: TRBV28
clone size: NA
D gene: NA
J gene: TRBJ2-3
CDR3 length: 11
CDR3 DNA: TGTGCCAGCAGTTCTCGACGCACGCAGTATTTT
CDR3 protein: CASSSRRTQYF

V gene: TRBV29-1
clone size: NA
D gene: NA
J gene: TRBJ1-5
CDR3 length: 13
CDR3 DNA: TGCAGCGTTGAAGGGACAGTTGGACAGCCCCAGCATTTT
CDR3 protein: CSVEGTVGQPQHF

V gene: TRBV5-1
clone size: NA
D gene: NA
J gene: TRBJ2-5
CDR3 length: 14
CDR3 DNA: TGCGCCAGCAGCTCCCGGACAGATCGAGAGACCCAGTACTTC
CDR3 protein: CASSSRTDRETQYF

V gene: TRBV7-8
clone size: NA
D gene: NA
J gene: TRBJ2-7
CDR3 length: 15
CDR3 DNA: TGTGCCAGCAGCTTACCGGACAGCGCGACCTACGAGCAGTACTTC
CDR3 protein: CASSLPDSATYEQYF

V gene: TRBV4-3
clone size: NA
D gene: TRBD2
J gene: TRBJ2-1
CDR3 length: 13
CDR3 DNA: TGCGCCAGCAGCCAAGATGGGGACTACAAAAAGTTCTTC
CDR3 protein: CASSQDGDYKKFF

V gene: TRBV30
clone size: NA
D gene: NA
J gene: TRBJ1-1
CDR3 length: 11
CDR3 DNA: TGTGCCTGGAGTTTGGACACTGAAGCTTTCTTT
CDR3 protein: CAWSLDTEAFF

V gene: TRBV5-1
clone size: NA
D gene: NA
J gene: TRBJ2-1
CDR3 length: 13
CDR3 DNA: TGCGCCAGCAGCAACTCCGGGAACAATGAGCAGTTCTTC
CDR3 protein: CASSNSGNNEQFF

V gene: TRBV5-1
clone size: few
D gene: NA
J gene: TRBJ2-7
CDR3 length: 15
CDR3 DNA: TGCGCCAGCAGCTTGATGCCTAACGATCCCTACGAGCAGTACTTC
CDR3 protein: CASSLMPNDPYEQYF

V gene: TRBV28
clone size: few
D gene: NA
J gene: TRBJ2-1
CDR3 length: 16
CDR3 DNA: TGTGCCAGCAGGCCAGAACAGGGAAGCTCCTACAATGAGCAGTTCTTC
CDR3 protein: CASRPEQGSSYNEQFF

V gene: TRBV5-6
clone size: NA
D gene: NA
J gene: TRBJ2-1
CDR3 length: 15
CDR3 DNA: TGTGCCAGCACCATATCGACTGGCTCCTACAATGAGCAGTTCTTC
CDR3 protein: CASTISTGSYNEQFF

V gene: TRBV19
clone size: NA
D gene: NA
J gene: TRBJ2-6
CDR3 length: 16
CDR3 DNA: TGTGCCAGTAGTAGAGACGGGGTCTCCGGGGCCAACGTCCTGACTTTC
CDR3 protein: CASSRDGVSGANVLTF

V gene: TRBV29-1
clone size: NA
D gene: TRBD2
J gene: TRBJ2-1
CDR3 length: 16
CDR3 DNA: TGCAGCGTTGTGACTAGCGGGAGTGACTCCTACAATGAGCAGTTCTTC
CDR3 protein: CSVVTSGSDSYNEQFF

V gene: TRBV29-1
clone size: NA
D gene: TRBD1
J gene: TRBJ1-4
CDR3 length: 14
CDR3 DNA: TGCAGCGTTATTCAGGGACAGGGGCCTGAAAAACTGTTTTTT
CDR3 protein: CSVIQGQGPEKLFF

V gene: TRBV5-1
clone size: NA
D gene: NA
J gene: TRBJ2-3
CDR3 length: 12
CDR3 DNA: TGCGCCAGCAGCTTGTCCGGGGATACGCAGTATTTT
CDR3 protein: CASSLSGDTQYF

V gene: TRBV5-6
clone size: once
D gene: NA
J gene: TRBJ2-1
CDR3 length: 12
CDR3 DNA: TGTGCCAGCAGCTTACAGCGCAATGAGCAGTTCTTC
CDR3 protein: CASSLQRNEQFF

V gene: TRBV29-1
clone size: few
D gene: NA
J gene: TRBJ2-7
CDR3 length: 13
CDR3 DNA: TGCAGCGTTGAACCTGATGGGCCTACCGAGCAGTACTTC
CDR3 protein: CSVEPDGPTEQYF

V gene: TRBV5-1
clone size: few
D gene: TRBD2
J gene: TRBJ2-3
CDR3 length: 14
CDR3 DNA: TGCGCCAGCAGCTGGGGGGGAGACGACCTGACGCAGTATTTT
CDR3 protein: CASSWGGDDLTQYF

V gene: TRBV29-1
clone size: NA
D gene: NA
J gene: TRBJ1-1
CDR3 length: 13
CDR3 DNA: TGCAGCGTTAGGACAGCATGGAACACTGAAGCTTTCTTT
CDR3 protein: CSVRTAWNTEAFF

V gene: TRBV23-1
clone size: few
D gene: TRBD1
J gene: TRBJ1-2
CDR3 length: 15
CDR3 DNA: TGCGCCAGCAGTCAATCGGGACAGGGTTGCTATGGCTACACCTTC
CDR3 protein: CASSQSGQGCYGYTF

V gene: TRBV29-1
clone size: few
D gene: TRBD1
J gene: TRBJ1-2
CDR3 length: 13
CDR3 DNA: TGCAGCGTTGAGGACAGGGGGCACTATGGCTACACCTTC
CDR3 protein: CSVEDRGHYGYTF

V gene: TRBV2
clone size: NA
D gene: TRBD1
J gene: TRBJ2-5
CDR3 length: 15
CDR3 DNA: TGTGCCAGCAGTACAACAGGGGTGGTGCGGGAGACCCAGTACTTC
CDR3 protein: CASSTTGVVRETQYF

V gene: TRBV29-1
clone size: NA
D gene: NA
J gene: TRBJ1-2
CDR3 length: 11
CDR3 DNA: TGCAGCGTTGAATGGCTAAATGGCTACACCTTC
CDR3 protein: CSVEWLNGYTF